This TCR beta chain derives from a study of beta chain features in type 1 diabetes. On the study more broadly: The patient and healthy donor groups were comparable for age, gender and cell yields.

Every participating donor gave one draw, a heparinised blood sample averaging approximately 110 mL. Turning to this clone: Its antigen is unidentified.

Isolated RNA was reverse transcribed in full, so expressed TCRB transcripts were sequenced. Repertoires were generated with immunoSEQ multiplex PCR, while TCRdb's copy carries only in-frame clones and drops some. The sample records 300,000 to 350,000 clones, about 19% being singletons. Germline assignment: CDR1 MNHNY and CDR2 SVGAGI (reference sequence). The CDR3 has 15 amino acids. Trimming stripped 2 bases from V and 9 bases from J, with 17 bases between. Findings and caveats of the study: Insertions at VDJ junctions were less frequent in type 1 diabetes patients. These patients also deleted more nucleotides at the same junctions. The question of HLA type influencing TCRB rearrangement was one that remained unresolved here.

Specimen: naive CD4+ T cells from blood. The clonotype comes from a woman between 18 and 30 years old in good health. The rearrangement links TRBV6-6 to TRBJ1-5; D unresolved. The CDR3 spells CASSYKGPGGSPQHF. The CDR3 region has the DNA TGTGCCAGCAGTTACAAGGGCCCAGGAGGGTCGCCCCAGCATTTT.